This TCR beta chain was found in a study of response to subunit inactivated influenza vaccine. TCRdb fed the RT-PCR reads into MiXCR, producing one record per CDR3 protein. The profile covers 700,000 to 900,000 distinct CDR3 sequences, with around 20% appearing a single time and about 9.4% taken by the ten largest. Study observations and caveats: The authors suggested that few new T cells are recruited per seasonal influenza vaccination.

This clonotype was counted once. Its antigen is undetermined. This CDR3 has 14 residues. Deletions cut 2 bases from V and 1 base from J, with 8 bases between. From germline, CDR1 is LNHDA and CDR2 SQIVND (reference sequence). This TCR was sampled from a man in his fifties who received an inactivated influenza vaccine. Sequenced material: PBMCs from blood, taken 4 to 6 days after vaccination. The chain couples TRBV19 to TRBJ1-1, with no clear D. CDR3 coding DNA: TGTGCCAGTAGTATACTTTCAGGGAACACTGAAGCTTTCTTT. Translation gives CASSILSGNTEAFF.